This T cell receptor beta chain was sequenced for a study of a mutant IDH1 vaccine in newly diagnosed glioma. Study overall: The first vaccination came 4-6 weeks after radiotherapy alone, or with temozolomide cycles.

The germline CDR1 and CDR2 sequences are SEHNR and FQNEAQ (reference sequence). The CDR3 sequence is 17 residues long. V was pared by 5 bases and J by 1 base, with 20 bases between. Generated by immunoSEQ multiplex PCR, the TCRdb table keeps only in-frame clones and is missing some. The sample shows about 64,000 clones, about 81% of them seen only once. Indicated time point: week 11, during vaccination. Every vaccination contained 300 ug of the mutant IDH1 20-mer peptide and was paired with topical imiquimod. Of note for this clone: Its antigen is not known.

This sequence joins TRBV7-9 and TRBJ1-1, with D perhaps TRBD1 (5 bases). The source is a woman aged 50 to 60 with glioma. Specimen: PBMCs, collected from a glioma patient whose treatment included an IDH1 peptide vaccine. CDR3: CASSPIGGSTSNTEAFF. CDR3 nucleotide sequence: TGTGCCAGCAGCCCCATCGGGGGGTCTACGTCGAACACTGAAGCTTTCTTT. Complete variable domain (other parts from reference TRBV7-9 and TRBJ1-1): DTGVSQNPRHKITKRGQNVTFRCDPISEHNRLYWYRQTLGQGPEFLTYFQNEAQLEKSRLLSDRFSAERPKGSFSTLEIQRTEQGDSAMYLCASSPIGGSTSNTEAFFGQGTRLTVV.